This TCR beta chain was sequenced in a study of T cells in Graves' hyperthyroidism and ophthalmopathy. Those with hyperthyroidism were 18 to 65 years old, newly diagnosed, and ill for under 2 months. This CDR3 is 18 amino acids long. Authors of the study amplified TCR beta CDR3 regions from RNA transcripts. In the first-round RT-PCR of the TCR CDR3, the HTBI primer set was used. TCRdb fed the multiplex PCR reads into MiXCR, producing one record per CDR3 protein. The sample contains about 770,000 distinct CDR3 sequences, roughly a sixth of which appear only once. Regarding this clonotype: The junction differs from germline at one of its ends, possibly a read error.

The sequence was obtained from a woman between 45 and 60 years old with Graves' hyperthyroidism that later progressed to Graves' ophthalmopathy. Input material: blood. The chain uses TRBV12-3 or TRBV12-4 and TRBJ2-2; D is perhaps TRBD2 (5 bases). The CDR3 reads CASSLVVGRVGNTGELFF. In DNA form, the CDR3 reads TGTGCCAGCAGTCTAGTCGTAGGGCGGGTAGGAAACACCGGTGAGCTGTTTTTT.